This TCR beta chain was profiled in a study of beta chain features in type 1 diabetes. What was sequenced were expressed TCRB transcripts, since all of the isolated RNA had been reverse transcribed. Clones were sequenced by immunoSEQ multiplex PCR, and TCRdb holds only the in-frame ones, with some missing. The sample records some 200,000 clones, roughly a tenth being singletons. The CDR3 covers 15 residues. Per germline, CDR1 ENHRY and CDR2 SYGVKD. V was pared by 7 bases and J by 4 bases, with 7 bases of the junction left unmatched. Sequenced sample: central memory CD4+ T cells from blood. The receptor was derived from a young man in good health. J is TRBJ2-1 and V is TRBV10-3; 10 positions agree with TRBD2. The CDR3 here is CAITATSGEYNEQFF. Here the CDR3 DNA reads TGTGCCATCACCGCTACTAGCGGGGAGTACAATGAGCAGTTCTTC.